The clone carrying this T cell receptor beta chain has only a few counts. This sample was taken from a study of identical twins' blood T cells. TCRdb re-derived calls from the 5' RACE reads in MiXCR, one entry per CDR3 protein. The repertoire holds hundreds of thousands of distinct CDR3 sequences, with 28% as singletons. Germline V CDR1 and CDR2: SGHTA, FQGNSA. This CDR3 has 14 amino acids. V was shortened by 0 bases and J by 10 bases, with 12 bases between the two germline ends. The TCR sequence derives from a woman between 18 and 49 years old in good health. Sequencing was done on a sample of PBMCs. V usage is TRBV7-2 and J usage is TRBJ1-4; D is unclear. The CDR3 DNA is TGTGCCAGCAGCTTAGCTTCAACGGCGGGAAAACTGTTTTTT. Translating gives CASSLASTAGKLFF.